Below, 8 T cell receptor beta chains from the same sample are listed, as sequenced in a study of identical twins. TCRdb called the 5' RACE reads again in MiXCR, with one record for every CDR3 protein. The sample has about 240,000 distinct CDR3 sequences, roughly 13% seen once. This sample was also put to use in a study of yellow fever vaccine responses in identical twins.

Material: memory (CD45RO+) T cells sorted from blood. These receptors were obtained from a young woman in good health.

The V and J genes are TRBV30 and TRBJ2-5; D may be TRBD1 or TRBD2 (7 bases each). V gave up 0 bases and J gave up 4 bases, with 9 bases separating them. The germline gives CDR1 GTSNPN, CDR2 SVGIG (reference sequence). This CDR3 spans 13 amino acids. The CDR3 loop is CAWSVRGGETQYF. CDR3 DNA sequence: TGTGCCTGGAGTGTCAGGGGGGGAGAGACCCAGTACTTC.

This clonotype was detected ten times or more. This rearrangement joins TRBV29-1 to TRBJ2-7; D call uncertain. Trimming stripped 4 bases from V and 2 bases from J, with 12 bases between. This CDR3 has 13 residues. Germline lookup yields CDR1 SQVTM and CDR2 ANQGSEA. In nucleotides, the CDR3 is TGCAGCGTTGGTTTTAACGGTCCCTACGAGCAGTACTTC. Translation gives CSVGFNGPYEQYF.

The chain couples TRBV7-3 to TRBJ2-1; D remains ambiguous. Trimming removed 6 bases at V and 4 bases at J, with 13 bases between. Germline CDR1 SGHTA, CDR2 FQGTGA. This CDR3 comprises 14 residues. CDR3 nucleotide sequence: TGTGCCAGCAGATCCCTCGACCGGTACAATGAGCAGTTCTTC. The encoded protein is CASRSLDRYNEQFF.

The chain combines TRBV12-3 or TRBV12-4 with TRBJ2-3; 11 bases agree with TRBD2. This CDR3 comprises 14 residues. The trim removed 6 bases at V and 5 bases at J, leaving 4 bases unmatched. CDR3: CASSFGLAGDTQYF. For the CDR3, the DNA is TGTGCCAGCAGCTTTGGACTAGCGGGAGATACGCAGTATTTT.

J is TRBJ2-2 and V is TRBV6-6; no firm D call. V lost 6 bases to trimming and J lost 5 bases, with 4 bases between them. This CDR3 contains 11 residues. The germline CDR1 and CDR2 sequences are MNHNY and SVGAGI (reference sequence). The CDR3 loop reads CASSRTGELFF. The CDR3 nucleotides read TGTGCCAGCAGCCGTACCGGGGAGCTGTTTTTT.

This clonotype was observed a few times. The CDR3 sequence is CASRDSNTGELFF. In DNA, the CDR3 is TGTGCCAGCCGGGACAGTAACACCGGGGAGCTGTTTTTT. This chain joins TRBV6-1 and TRBJ2-2; 7 bases agree with TRBD1. The CDR3 extends over 13 amino acids. Germline V gene sequence: CDR1 MNHNS, CDR2 SASEGT. V dropped 8 bases and J dropped 2; count of bases not matched to a gene: 2.

The rearrangement uses TRBV12-3 or TRBV12-4 and TRBJ2-1; maybe TRBD2 (6 bases). This CDR3 region has 14 residues. Trimming took off 6 bases at V and 7 bases at J, with 16 bases between the two ends. The CDR3 bases are TGTGCCAGCAGCCCCGGAGGGAAGGTGAATGAGCAGTTCTTC. Translated, it gives CASSPGGKVNEQFF.

The J gene is TRBJ2-7, the V gene TRBV29-1; a weak D match, TRBD1 (5 bases). The CDR3 sequence is 12 residues long. The germline V and J ends were trimmed by 4 bases and 6 bases, with 13 bases remaining between them. Per germline, CDR1 SQVTM and CDR2 ANQGSEA. The CDR3 DNA reads TGCAGCGTTGCTAGGGGCGGTGGCGAGCAGTACTTC. Translation: CSVARGGGEQYF.